This TCR beta chain was documented in a study of blood T cell repertoires in COVID-19. Study information: COVID-19 samples collected from the United States, Italy and Spain covered acute and convalescent phases. PBMCs, B-cell-depleted T cells, or T cells were the source of the cDNA or gDNA that made up the material.

The table lists this clone with a count of one. Per the study methods: Reference gene primers were amplified, and this amplification served to estimate nucleated cell counts. Sequenced by immunoSEQ multiplex PCR; TCRdb stores in-frame clones only, minus some. V, J and clone size derive from that table, while D and trimming were established from the DNA sequence. The table has approximately 43,000 clones, over 75% seen once. The CDR3 runs 16 residues. Germline-derived CDR1 and CDR2 are LGHDT and YNNKEL (reference sequence). The ends were cut back, 7 bases at V and 0 bases at J, with 13 bases in the middle.

Source material: peripheral blood. The clonotype comes from a middle-aged man with active or convalescent COVID-19. The V call is TRBV3-1 (or the pseudogene TRBV3-2), the J call TRBJ1-6; D ambiguous. CDR3 amino acids: CASTFKGSSYNSPLHF. The DNA of the CDR3 is TGTGCCAGCACCTTTAAAGGGAGCTCCTATAATTCACCCCTCCACTTT.